The 10 T cell receptor beta chains below all came from one sample that was sequenced in a study of T cell responses to AZD1222 COVID-19 vaccine (dated by TCRdb to the early 2020s). Preparation of the library involved the immunoSEQ multiplex PCR assay. Here the immuneACCESS table is served through TCRdb, limited to in-frame sequences with V and J called. Missing clones are a known gap in these copies; in checked studies unresolved V genes cover under half, and the rest lacks a known reason. The sample profile shows more than 100,000 clones; 88% of them were found once. The ten most abundant clones make up under 9% of the sample. Per the publication, the time point label means: baseline before first vaccination. Sequencing used peripheral blood, obtained on day 0 of AZD1222 vaccination. These receptors were collected from an adult in good health.

V and J are TRBV7-9 and TRBJ2-3; 8 bases are a match to TRBD2. This CDR3 has 16 amino acids. Per the germline V gene, CDR1 is SEHNR and CDR2 is FQNEAQ (reference sequence). Trimming cost V 0 bases and J 2 bases; bases outside gene matches: 4. The CDR3 protein is CASSLASGGPTDTQYF. For the CDR3, the DNA is TGTGCCAGCAGCTTAGCGAGCGGGGGCCCCACAGATACGCAGTATTTT.

The chain couples TRBV19 to TRBJ2-3; D is unresolved. CDR1 and CDR2 (germline): LNHDA, SQIVND (reference sequence). V gave up 6 bases and J gave up 0 bases, with 7 bases separating them. The CDR3 sequence is 13 residues long. The CDR3, as DNA: TGTGCCAGTAGCCCGGGTAGCACAGATACGCAGTATTTT. Its protein is CASSPGSTDTQYF.

The V and J genes are TRBV7-4 and TRBJ2-2; TRBD2 matches at 13 bases. The CDR3 sequence is 21 residues long. In germline, CDR1 is SGHVT, CDR2 SQSDAQ. After removal of 4 bases from V and 2 bases from J, the junction contained 16 bases not matched to a gene. The CDR3 nucleotides read TGTGCCAGCAGCTCCGACCCACTAGCGGGAGGGCCGCGCGTTAACACCGGGGAGCTGTTTTTT. Protein sequence: CASSSDPLAGGPRVNTGELFF.

A few counts support this clone. The genes are TRBV6-1 and TRBJ1-5; possible D gene TRBD1, 6 bases. The CDR3 is 13 residues long. Germline-derived CDR1 and CDR2 are MNHNS and SASEGT. Trimming cost V 8 bases and J 7 bases, with 15 bases left between them. Here the CDR3 reads CASSSGGGQPQHF. CDR3 sequence (DNA): TGTGCCAGCTCCTCCGGGGGCGGACAGCCCCAGCATTTT.

The chain has TRBV29-1 and TRBJ2-7, with TRBD1 matching 7 bases. The V segment lost 6 bases and the J segment 6 bases; nucleotides outside the gene matches: 8. The CDR3 has 12 amino acids. Per the germline V gene, CDR1 is SQVTM and CDR2 is ANQGSEA. CDR3 protein: CSVADRAGEQYF. The CDR3 nucleotides are TGCAGCGTAGCCGACAGGGCGGGCGAGCAGTACTTC.

V gene TRBV18 combines with J gene TRBJ1-2; the D gene is possibly TRBD1 (5 bases). CDR3 size: 15 residues. Per the germline V gene, CDR1 is KGHSH and CDR2 is LQKENI. Deletions cut 2 bases from V and 0 bases from J, with 10 bases between. The DNA for the CDR3 is TGTGCCAGCTCACCAGGGGGGGACGCTAACTATGGCTACACCTTC. The encoded protein is CASSPGGDANYGYTF.

The chain has TRBV7-8 and TRBJ2-7; TRBD1 aligns across 8 bases. Per the germline V gene, CDR1 is SGHVS and CDR2 is FQNEAQ. The CDR3 sequence is 15 residues long. V lost 5 bases and J lost 6; bases outside the gene matches: 12. Here the CDR3 reads CASSLITSGGGEQYF. In DNA, the CDR3 is TGTGCCAGCAGCCTGATTACCTCAGGGGGCGGCGAGCAGTACTTC.

The rearrangement links TRBV6-6 to TRBJ1-2; 8 bases align to TRBD1. The V gene end was trimmed by 5 bases and the J gene end by 7 bases; junction bases not matched to a gene: 9. Germline assignment: CDR1 MNHNY and CDR2 SVGAGI (reference sequence). This CDR3 is built from 14 residues. CDR3 coding DNA: TGTGCCAGCAGTGTCAGGACAGGGAGTAGTGGCTACACCTTC. Amino acids: CASSVRTGSSGYTF.

V is TRBV10-1 and J is TRBJ2-3; 12 nucleotides line up with TRBD2. V gave up 0 bases and J gave up 0 bases; unmatched junction bases: 4. This CDR3 is 18 amino acids long. Germline V gene data show CDR1 as WNHNN and CDR2 as SYGVQD (reference sequence). CDR3 amino acids: CASSESGTSGPSTDTQYF. CDR3 bases: TGCGCCAGCAGTGAGTCCGGGACTAGCGGGCCTAGCACAGATACGCAGTATTTT.

This chain connects TRBV14 to TRBJ2-2, with D perhaps matching TRBD1 (6 bases). This CDR3 has 14 amino acids. Trimming cost V 1 base and J 6 bases, with 9 bases left between them. In germline, CDR1 is SGHDN, CDR2 FVKESK. The CDR3 DNA reads as TGTGCCAGCAGCCAAGCGTACAGGGCCGGGGAGCTGTTTTTT. Residues: CASSQAYRAGELFF.